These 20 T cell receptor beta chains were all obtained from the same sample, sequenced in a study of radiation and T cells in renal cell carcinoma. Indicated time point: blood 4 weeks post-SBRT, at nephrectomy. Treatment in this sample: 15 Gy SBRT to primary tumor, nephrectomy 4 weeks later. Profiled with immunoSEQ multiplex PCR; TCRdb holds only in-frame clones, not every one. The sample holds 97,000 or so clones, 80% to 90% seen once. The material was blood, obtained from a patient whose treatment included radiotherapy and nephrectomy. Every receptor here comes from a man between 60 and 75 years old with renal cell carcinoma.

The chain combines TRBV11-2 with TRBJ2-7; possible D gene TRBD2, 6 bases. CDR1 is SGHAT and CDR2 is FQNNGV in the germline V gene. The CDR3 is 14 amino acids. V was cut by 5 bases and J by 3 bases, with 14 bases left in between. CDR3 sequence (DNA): TGTGCCAGCAGCCGGGAGACTAGTAGCTACGAGCAGTACTTC. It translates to CASSRETSSYEQYF.

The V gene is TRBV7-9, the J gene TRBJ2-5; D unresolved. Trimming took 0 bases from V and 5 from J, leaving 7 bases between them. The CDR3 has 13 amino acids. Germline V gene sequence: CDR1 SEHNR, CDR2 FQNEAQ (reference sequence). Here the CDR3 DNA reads TGTGCCAGCAGCTTAGCGTTGGGGGAGACCCAGTACTTC. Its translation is CASSLALGETQYF.

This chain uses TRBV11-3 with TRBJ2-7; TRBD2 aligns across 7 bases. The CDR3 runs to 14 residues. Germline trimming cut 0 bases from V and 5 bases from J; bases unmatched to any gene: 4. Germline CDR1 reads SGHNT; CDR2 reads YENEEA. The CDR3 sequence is CASSLDGTMDEQYF. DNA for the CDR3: TGTGCCAGCAGCTTAGACGGGACTATGGACGAGCAGTACTTC.

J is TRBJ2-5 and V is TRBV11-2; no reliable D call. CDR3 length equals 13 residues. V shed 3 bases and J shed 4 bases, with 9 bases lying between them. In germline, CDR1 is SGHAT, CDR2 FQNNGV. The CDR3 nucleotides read TGTGCCAGCAGCTTTGAGTCGGGAGAGACCCAGTACTTC. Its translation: CASSFESGETQYF.

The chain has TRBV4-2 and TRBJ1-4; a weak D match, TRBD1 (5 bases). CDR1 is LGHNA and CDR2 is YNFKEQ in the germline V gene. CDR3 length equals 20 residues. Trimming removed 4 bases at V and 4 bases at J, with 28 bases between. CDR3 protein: CASSPLTSPARGDSNEKLFF. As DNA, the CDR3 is TGTGCCAGCAGCCCTCTAACCAGCCCCGCTCGGGGGGATAGTAATGAAAAACTGTTTTTT.

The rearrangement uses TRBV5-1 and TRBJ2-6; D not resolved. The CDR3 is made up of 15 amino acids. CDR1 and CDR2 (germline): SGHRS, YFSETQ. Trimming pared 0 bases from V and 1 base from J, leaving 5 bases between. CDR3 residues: CASSLEGSGANVLTF. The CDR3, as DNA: TGCGCCAGCAGCTTGGAGGGTTCTGGGGCCAACGTCCTGACTTTC.

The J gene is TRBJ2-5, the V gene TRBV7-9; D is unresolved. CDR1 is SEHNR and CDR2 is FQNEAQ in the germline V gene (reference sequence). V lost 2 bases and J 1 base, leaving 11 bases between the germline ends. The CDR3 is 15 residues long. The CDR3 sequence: CASSLLRPAQETQYF. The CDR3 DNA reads TGTGCCAGCAGCTTATTGCGGCCGGCCCAAGAGACCCAGTACTTC.

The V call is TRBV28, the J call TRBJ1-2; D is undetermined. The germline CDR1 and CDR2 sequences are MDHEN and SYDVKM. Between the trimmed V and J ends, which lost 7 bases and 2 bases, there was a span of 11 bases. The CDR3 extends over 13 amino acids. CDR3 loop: CASMKLGNYGYTF. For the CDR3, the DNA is TGTGCCAGCATGAAATTGGGAAACTATGGCTACACCTTC.

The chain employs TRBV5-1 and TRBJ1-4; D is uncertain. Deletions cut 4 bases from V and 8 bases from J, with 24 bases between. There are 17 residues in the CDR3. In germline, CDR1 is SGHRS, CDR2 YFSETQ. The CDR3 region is CASSPGPSGVQREKLFF. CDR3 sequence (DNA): TGCGCCAGCAGCCCGGGCCCATCCGGGGTCCAGAGGGAAAAACTGTTTTTT.

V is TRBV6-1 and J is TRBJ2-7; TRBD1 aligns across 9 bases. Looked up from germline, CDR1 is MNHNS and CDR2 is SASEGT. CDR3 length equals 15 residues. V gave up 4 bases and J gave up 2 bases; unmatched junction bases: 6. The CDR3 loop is CASSASGTGTYEQYF. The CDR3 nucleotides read TGTGCCAGCAGTGCATCCGGGACAGGGACCTACGAGCAGTACTTC.

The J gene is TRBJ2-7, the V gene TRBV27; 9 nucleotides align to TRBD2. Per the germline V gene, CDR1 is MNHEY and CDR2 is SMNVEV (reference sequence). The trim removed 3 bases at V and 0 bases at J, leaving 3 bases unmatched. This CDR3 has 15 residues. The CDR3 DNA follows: TGTGCCAGCAGTTTTGGAGCGGGAGGCTCCTACGAGCAGTACTTC. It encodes CASSFGAGGSYEQYF.

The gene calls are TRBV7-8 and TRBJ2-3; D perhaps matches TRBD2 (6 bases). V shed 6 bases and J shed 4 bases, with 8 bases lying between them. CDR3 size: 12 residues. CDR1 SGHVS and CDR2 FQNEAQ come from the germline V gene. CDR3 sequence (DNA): TGTGCCAGCAGTTCGGGGGCAGATACGCAGTATTTT. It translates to CASSSGADTQYF.

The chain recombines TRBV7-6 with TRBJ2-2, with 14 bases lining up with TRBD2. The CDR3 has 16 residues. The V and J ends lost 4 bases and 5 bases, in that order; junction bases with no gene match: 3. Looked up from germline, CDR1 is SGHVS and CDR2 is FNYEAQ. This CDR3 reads CASSSRLAGGTGELFF. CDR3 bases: TGTGCCAGCAGCTCGAGACTAGCGGGAGGGACCGGGGAGCTGTTTTTT.

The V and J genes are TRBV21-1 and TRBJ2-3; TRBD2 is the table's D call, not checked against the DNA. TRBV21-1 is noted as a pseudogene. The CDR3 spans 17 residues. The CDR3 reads CASSKVSLAGGTDTQYF. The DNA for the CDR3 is TGTGCCAGCAGCAAAGTCTCCTTAGCGGGAGGCACAGATACGCAGTATTTT.

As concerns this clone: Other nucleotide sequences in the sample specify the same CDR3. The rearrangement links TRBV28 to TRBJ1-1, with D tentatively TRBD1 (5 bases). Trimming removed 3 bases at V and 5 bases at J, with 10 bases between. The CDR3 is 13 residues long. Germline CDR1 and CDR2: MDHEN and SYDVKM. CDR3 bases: TGTGCCAGCAGTTTTGCGGGGGGTACTGAAGCTTTCTTT. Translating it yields CASSFAGGTEAFF.

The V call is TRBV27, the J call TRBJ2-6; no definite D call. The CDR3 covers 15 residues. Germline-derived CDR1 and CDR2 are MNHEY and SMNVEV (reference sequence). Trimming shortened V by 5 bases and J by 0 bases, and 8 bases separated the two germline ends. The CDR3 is CASSPTPSGANVLTF. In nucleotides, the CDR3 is TGTGCCAGCAGTCCGACCCCCTCTGGGGCCAACGTCCTGACTTTC.

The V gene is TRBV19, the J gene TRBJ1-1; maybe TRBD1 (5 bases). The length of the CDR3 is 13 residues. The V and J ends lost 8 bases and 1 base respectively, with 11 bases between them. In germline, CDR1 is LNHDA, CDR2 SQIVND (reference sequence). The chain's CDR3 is CASAGTSNTEAFF. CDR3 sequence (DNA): TGTGCCAGTGCCGGGACCTCGAACACTGAAGCTTTCTTT.

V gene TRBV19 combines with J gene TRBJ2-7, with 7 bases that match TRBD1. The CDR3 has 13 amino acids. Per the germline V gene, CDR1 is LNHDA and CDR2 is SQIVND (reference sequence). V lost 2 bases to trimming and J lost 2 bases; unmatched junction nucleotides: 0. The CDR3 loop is CASSIQGAYEQYF. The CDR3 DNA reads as TGTGCCAGTAGTATACAGGGGGCCTACGAGCAGTACTTC.

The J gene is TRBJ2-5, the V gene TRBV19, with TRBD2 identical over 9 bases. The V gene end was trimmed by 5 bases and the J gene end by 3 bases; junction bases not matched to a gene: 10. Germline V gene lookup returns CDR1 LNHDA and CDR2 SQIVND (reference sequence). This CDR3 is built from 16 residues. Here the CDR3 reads CASSPIRAGGEETQYF. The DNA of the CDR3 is TGTGCCAGTAGTCCCATCCGAGCGGGAGGAGAAGAGACCCAGTACTTC.

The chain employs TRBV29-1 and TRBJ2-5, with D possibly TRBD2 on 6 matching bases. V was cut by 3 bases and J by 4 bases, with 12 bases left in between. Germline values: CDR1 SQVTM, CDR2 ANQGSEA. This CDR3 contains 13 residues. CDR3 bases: TGCAGCGTTGACAGGGAGGATCGAGAGACCCAGTACTTC. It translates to CSVDREDRETQYF.